Presented here are 16 T cell receptor beta chains from one specimen sequenced in a study of shared clonotypes between healthy human individuals. Sequenced by immunoSEQ multiplex PCR; TCRdb stores in-frame clones only, minus some. In the table there are about 2 million clones, less than 95% of which are singletons. CD8 cells regarded as naive lacked CD45RO, were positively chosen for CCR7, and omitted terminally differentiated effector memory CD45RA+ cells. Sequencing used naive CD8+ T cells sorted from blood. The source is a man between 18 and 29 years old in good health.

The V and J genes are TRBV14 and TRBJ2-7; D is possibly TRBD1 (5 bases). V lost 1 base and J lost 1, with 8 bases in between. The CDR3 contains 14 residues. Looked up from germline, CDR1 is SGHDN and CDR2 is FVKESK. The CDR3 region has the DNA TGTGCCAGCAGCCAAGCTTCAGGGTCCTACGAGCAGTACTTC. It specifies CASSQASGSYEQYF.

This clone has only one observation. The chain uses TRBV6-5 and TRBJ2-3, with D possibly called TRBD1 or TRBD2 (5 bases each). CDR1 and CDR2 from the germline V gene are MNHEY and SVGAGI. Trimming stripped 11 bases from V and 4 bases from J, with 10 bases between. This CDR3 region has 11 residues. The CDR3 bases are TGTGCCGGGGGAACCCCAGATACGCAGTATTTT. This encodes CAGGTPDTQYF.

CDR3 in DNA: TGTGCCAGCAGCGGCGACAGTAGGTTCTTC. Amino acids: CASSGDSRFF. The chain is built from TRBV9 and TRBJ2-1, with D possibly TRBD1 on 5 matching bases. CDR3 length: 10 amino acids. Germline CDR1 SGDLS, CDR2 YYNGEE. Trimming pared 3 bases from V and 15 bases from J, leaving 10 bases between.

This chain links TRBV4-1 with TRBJ1-6, with D perhaps TRBD1 (5 bases). This CDR3 spans 16 amino acids. V was pared by 0 bases and J by 3 bases, with 9 bases between. Germline CDR1 and CDR2: MGHRA and YSYEKL. CDR3 sequence: CASSQDGDGYNSPLHF. The CDR3 DNA reads TGCGCCAGCAGCCAAGATGGGGACGGCTATAATTCACCCCTCCACTTT.

This clone appeared a single time. V and J are TRBV11-2 and TRBJ2-2, with D tentatively TRBD1 or TRBD2 (6 bases each). This CDR3 region has 17 residues. V lost 5 bases, J lost 4 bases, and 20 bases lay in between. Germline CDR1 is SGHAT and CDR2 is FQNNGV. The CDR3: CASSPRERGFGTGELFF. CDR3 in DNA: TGTGCCAGCAGCCCACGGGAGAGGGGGTTTGGCACCGGGGAGCTGTTTTTT.

Notes on this clone: In the same sample, other DNA sequences code for this CDR3. The gene calls are TRBV5-6 and TRBJ2-7; possible D gene TRBD2, 5 bases. The germline V gene has CDR1 SGHDT and CDR2 YYEEEE. The CDR3 length is 13 residues. V was shortened by 4 bases and J by 2 bases, with 10 bases between the two germline ends. Written as DNA, the CDR3 is TGTGCCAGCAGCCTCGGGGTCGCCTACGAGCAGTACTTC. Translated, it gives CASSLGVAYEQYF. The whole variable domain, filled in from reference TRBV5-6 and TRBJ2-7, reads DAGVTQSPTHLIKTRGQQVTLRCSPKSGHDTVSWYQQALGQGPQFIFQYYEEEERQRGNFPDRFSGHQFPNYSSELNVNALLLGDSALYLCASSLGVAYEQYFGPGTRLTVT.

In its sample, this clone was seen once. The genes are TRBV7-6 and TRBJ2-5; 7 bases align to TRBD1. The CDR3 loop spans 14 amino acids. Trimming at V came to 6 bases and at J to 1 base, leaving 5 bases not matched to a gene. CDR1 SGHVS and CDR2 FNYEAQ come from the germline V gene. The CDR3 bases are TGTGCCAGCAGGAGACAGGGAACCCAAGAGACCCAGTACTTC. This translates into CASRRQGTQETQYF.

The chain recombines TRBV30 with TRBJ2-5; D gene ambiguous. The V end lost 4 bases, the J end lost 5 bases, and 14 bases lay between the germline ends. Germline CDR1 is GTSNPN and CDR2 is SVGIG (reference sequence). The CDR3 is 13 residues long. The CDR3 loop is CAWTDRQWETQYF. The CDR3 DNA sequence: TGTGCCTGGACTGACCGGCAATGGGAGACCCAGTACTTC.

The CDR3 spells CASSFTGTAYEQYF. The DNA of the CDR3 is TGTGCCAGCAGCTTCACCGGGACAGCCTACGAGCAGTACTTC. The chain joins TRBV7-9 to TRBJ2-7; 7 nucleotides line up with TRBD1. There are 14 residues in the CDR3. Trimming removed 3 bases from V and 2 bases from J; junction bases left unmatched: 4. From germline, CDR1 is SEHNR and CDR2 FQNEAQ (reference sequence).

The V gene is TRBV6-5, the J gene TRBJ2-1, with 10 nucleotides matching TRBD2. The CDR3 length is 15 residues. From germline, CDR1 is MNHEY and CDR2 SVGAGI. J gave up 8 bases and V 7 bases, and 11 bases lay outside the gene matches. This CDR3 is CASNQAGGISDEQFF. The CDR3 region has the DNA TGTGCCAGCAACCAAGCGGGAGGGATTTCGGATGAGCAGTTCTTC.

The chain is built from TRBV15 and TRBJ2-1; a possible D gene is TRBD1 (6 bases). Germline assignment: CDR1 LNHNV and CDR2 YYDKDF (reference sequence). The CDR3 runs 15 residues. Trimming took 3 bases from V and 3 from J, leaving 12 bases between them. The CDR3 sequence: CATSSSRGGYNEQFF. CDR3 coding DNA: TGTGCCACCAGCAGCAGCAGGGGCGGCTACAATGAGCAGTTCTTC.

V is TRBV6-6 and J is TRBJ2-1; possibly TRBD1 for D (5 bases). The germline V gene has CDR1 MNHNY and CDR2 SVGAGI (reference sequence). The ends were cut back, 10 bases at V and 7 bases at J, with 11 bases in the middle. The CDR3 has 11 amino acids. This chain's CDR3 is CATGQGNEQFF. CDR3 DNA sequence: TGTGCCACCGGACAAGGGAATGAGCAGTTCTTC.

The chain has TRBV11-2 and TRBJ2-3; 10 bases line up with TRBD2. The CDR3 has 18 amino acids. Germline CDR1 reads SGHAT; CDR2 reads FQNNGV. The V gene end was trimmed by 1 base and the J gene end by 0 bases; junction bases not matched to a gene: 7. CDR3 DNA: TGTGCCAGCAGCTTAGTAGCGGGGGGTGACCTGAGCACAGATACGCAGTATTTT. It specifies CASSLVAGGDLSTDTQYF.

This chain links TRBV13 with TRBJ2-3, with a weak D call TRBD2 (6 bases). The CDR3 contains 14 residues. V lost 4 bases to trimming and J lost 5 bases, with 13 bases between them. The germline gives CDR1 PRHDT, CDR2 FYEKMQ (reference sequence). CDR3 protein: CASSSGAGIDTQYF. The CDR3 nucleotides read TGTGCCAGCAGCTCCGGGGCGGGAATAGATACGCAGTATTTT.

The V gene is TRBV20-1, the J gene TRBJ1-4, with D uncertain. V was trimmed by 3 bases and J by 6 bases, leaving 5 bases between them. From germline, CDR1 is DFQATT and CDR2 SNEGSKA (reference sequence). The CDR3 sequence is 11 residues long. Written as DNA, the CDR3 is TGCAGTGCTAGGACGGATGAAAAACTGTTTTTT. This translates into CSARTDEKLFF.

V is TRBV5-4 and J is TRBJ2-5; D is possibly TRBD2 (5 bases). This CDR3 spans 14 amino acids. Germline CDR1 SGHNT, CDR2 YYREEE (reference sequence). Trimming stripped 4 bases from V and 3 bases from J, with 13 bases between. CDR3 sequence reads: CASSLEEDEETQYF. The CDR3 nucleotides are TGTGCCAGCAGCCTGGAGGAGGATGAAGAGACCCAGTACTTC.